These 32 T cell receptor beta chains were sequenced from one sample in a study of spatial heterogeneity in lung cancer (dated by TCRdb to between 2019 and 2020). The time point label here, explained by the study, means: blood at routine non-recurrence follow-up after resection. The method behind the library was 5' RACE. The sample was run on a NextSeq 500. TCRdb itself trimmed the public reads at Q25 with fastp, ran MiXCR and retained productive beta chains. All rows with the same CDR3 protein become a single entry with the most common DNA and genes. The sample has roughly 110,000 distinct CDR3 sequences on record, 10% to 13% of them singletons. Jointly, the top ten make up approximately 25% of the sample. Sequencing used PBMCs, obtained at follow-up. The receptors were gathered from a female donor with early-stage non-small cell lung cancer.

The rearrangement uses TRBV6-5 and TRBJ2-4, with 9 bases fitting TRBD1. Germline V gene sequence: CDR1 MNHEY, CDR2 SVGAGI. This CDR3 spans 13 amino acids. After removal of 6 bases from V and 5 bases from J, the junction contained 2 bases not matched to a gene. The CDR3 loop reads CASRTGGENIQYF. The CDR3 DNA follows: TGTGCCAGCAGGACAGGGGGTGAAAACATTCAGTACTTC.

This chain uses TRBV24-1 with TRBJ1-2, with D uncertain. Germline-derived CDR1 and CDR2 are KGHDR and SFDVKD. This CDR3 spans 15 amino acids. The ends were cut back, 2 bases at V and 3 bases at J, with 12 bases in the middle. The CDR3 sequence: CATSDSGLGHYGYTF. The CDR3 coding sequence is TGTGCCACCAGTGATTCAGGTCTCGGGCACTATGGCTACACCTTC.

This clonotype was observed many times. The chain couples TRBV11-3 to TRBJ2-2; 8 bases line up with TRBD1. V lost 2 bases to trimming and J lost 6 bases; unmatched junction nucleotides: 5. CDR1 and CDR2 (germline): SGHNT, YENEEA. The CDR3 is made up of 15 amino acids. The CDR3 loop reads CASSLRGQGAGELFF. The CDR3 nucleotides are TGTGCCAGCAGCTTACGCGGACAGGGCGCCGGGGAGCTGTTTTTT.

This clonotype was counted many times. The chain uses TRBV3-1 and TRBJ2-1; no reliable D call. CDR3 size: 12 residues. Germline-derived CDR1 and CDR2 are LGHDT and YNNKEL (reference sequence). Deletions cut 0 bases from V and 15 bases from J, with 12 bases between. The CDR3: CASSQDFKFPFF. The CDR3 DNA follows: TGTGCCAGCAGCCAAGATTTCAAGTTTCCGTTCTTC.

The rearrangement links TRBV28 to TRBJ1-2; D gene ambiguous. Germline values: CDR1 MDHEN, CDR2 SYDVKM. The CDR3 is made up of 12 amino acids. V lost 10 bases, J lost 5 bases, and 14 bases lay in between. For the CDR3, the DNA is TGTGCCACGGGTCGGGTCATGTATGGCTACACCTTC. Encoded protein: CATGRVMYGYTF.

This clonotype was observed many times. The chain is built from TRBV6-5 and TRBJ1-1; possible D gene TRBD1, 6 bases. Germline CDR1 reads MNHEY; CDR2 reads SVGAGI. The CDR3 is 13 residues long. The V gene lost 5 bases and the J gene lost 4 bases, with 11 bases spanning the gap. The CDR3 protein is CASSRKTGTEAFF. The CDR3 nucleotides read TGTGCCAGCAGTCGAAAGACAGGCACTGAAGCTTTCTTT.

The V call is TRBV7-2, the J call TRBJ2-3, with 9 bases lining up with TRBD2. The CDR3 length is 15 residues. Germline loops: CDR1 SGHTA, CDR2 FQGNSA. V gave up 2 bases and J gave up 2 bases; unmatched junction bases: 2. In nucleotides, the CDR3 is TGTGCCAGCAGCTTAAGCGGGGGGCCCACAGATACGCAGTATTTT. Translating it yields CASSLSGGPTDTQYF.

The chain employs TRBV11-1 and TRBJ2-7; D not certain. CDR1 SGHAT and CDR2 FQDESV come from the germline V gene (reference sequence). This CDR3 contains 13 residues. V was pared by 5 bases and J by 6 bases, with 14 bases between. CDR3 bases: TGTGCCAGCAGCCCAAGGCGCATCGGCGAGCAGTACTTC. It yields the protein CASSPRRIGEQYF.

This clonotype turned up a few times. Written as DNA, the CDR3 is TGTGCCAGCAGCGTAGAATATAGCGGGATTATCGGTGAGCAGTTCTTC. Its protein is CASSVEYSGIIGEQFF. This chain uses TRBV9 with TRBJ2-1; 8 nucleotides line up with TRBD2. CDR1 and CDR2 (germline): SGDLS, YYNGEE. This CDR3 has 16 residues. J gave up 9 bases and V 0 bases, and 11 bases lay outside the gene matches.

The table lists this clonotype with a few counts. The V gene is TRBV18, the J gene TRBJ1-1; 7 nucleotides agree with TRBD1. Germline V gene data show CDR1 as KGHSH and CDR2 as LQKENI. The CDR3 spans 15 residues. The V segment lost 0 bases and the J segment 6 bases; nucleotides outside the gene matches: 7. In DNA form, the CDR3 reads TGTGCCAGCTCACCACCGCAGGGGGAGAGGGCTGAAGCTTTCTTT. It yields the protein CASSPPQGERAEAFF.

The rearrangement links TRBV7-8 to TRBJ2-5; maybe TRBD2 (6 bases). Germline V gene lookup returns CDR1 SGHVS and CDR2 FQNEAQ. The CDR3 sequence is 15 residues long. V gave up 8 bases and J gave up 5 bases, with 21 bases separating them. CDR3 loop: CASFRPLGGRETQYF. CDR3 sequence (DNA): TGTGCCAGCTTCAGGCCCTTGGGGGGTCGGGAGACCCAGTACTTC.

In this sample, this clonotype turned up a few times. CDR3 loop: CASSHPLRGASEKLFF. CDR3 in DNA: TGTGCCAGCAGCCATCCTCTGCGGGGGGCGAGTGAAAAACTGTTTTTT. V is TRBV7-9 and J is TRBJ1-4, with a weak D call TRBD1 (6 bases). Between the trimmed V and J ends, which lost 5 bases and 7 bases, there was a span of 20 bases. Germline V gives CDR1 SEHNR, CDR2 FQNEAQ (reference sequence). The CDR3 spans 16 residues.

This clonotype was found a few times. This chain connects TRBV28 to TRBJ2-5; maybe TRBD2 (7 bases). Trimming shortened V by 8 bases and J by 4 bases, and 17 bases separated the two germline ends. Per germline, CDR1 MDHEN and CDR2 SYDVKM. The CDR3 loop spans 14 amino acids. The CDR3 coding sequence is TGTGCCAGCTGGGGGGCGGGAGCGGGAGAGACCCAGTACTTC. This translates into CASWGAGAGETQYF.

This chain connects TRBV5-4 to TRBJ1-1; 7 nucleotides match TRBD1. Germline values: CDR1 SGHNT, CDR2 YYREEE (reference sequence). The CDR3 covers 14 residues. J gave up 1 base and V 4 bases, and 4 bases lay outside the gene matches. Here the CDR3 reads CASSPRDRNTEAFF. The CDR3 DNA follows: TGTGCCAGCAGCCCGAGGGACAGGAACACTGAAGCTTTCTTT.

The chain recombines TRBV20-1 with TRBJ1-1, with D unclear. Germline V gene sequence: CDR1 DFQATT, CDR2 SNEGSKA (reference sequence). The CDR3 consists of 10 residues. V lost 4 bases and J lost 8, with 8 bases in between. CDR3 coding DNA: TGCAGTGCTACGGGAGGCGAAGCTTTCTTT. Amino acids: CSATGGEAFF.

V gene TRBV21-1 combines with J gene TRBJ1-2; the listed D gene, TRBD1, was not tested against the DNA. TRBV21-1 is deemed a pseudogene. This CDR3 is 15 amino acids long. The CDR3 reads CASSKAGQYNYGYTF. In nucleotides, the CDR3 is TGTGCCAGCAGCAAAGCGGGACAGTATAACTATGGCTACACCTTC.

The chain recombines TRBV11-2 with TRBJ2-1; 13 bases are a match to TRBD2. This CDR3 region has 18 residues. V shed 10 bases and J 0 bases; nucleotides not matched to a gene: 12. Germline lookup yields CDR1 SGHAT and CDR2 FQNNGV. The CDR3 region is CATRKGLAGQRSYNEQFF. In nucleotides, the CDR3 is TGTGCCACCCGAAAGGGACTAGCGGGACAGCGCTCCTACAATGAGCAGTTCTTC.

This clonotype showed up many times. The chain employs TRBV28 and TRBJ1-1, with unresolved D. V gave up 4 bases and J gave up 10 bases, with 13 bases separating them. Germline values: CDR1 MDHEN, CDR2 SYDVKM. This CDR3 is 12 amino acids long. CDR3 DNA: TGTGCCAGCAGTTCTCGTCCCCAGAGAGCTTTCTTT. Amino acids: CASSSRPQRAFF.

The chain carries TRBV5-1 and TRBJ1-5; tentative D call: TRBD1 (6 bases). The V end was cut by 0 bases, the J end by 0 bases, with 10 bases between. CDR1 and CDR2 from the germline V gene are SGHRS and YFSETQ. This CDR3 is 16 amino acids long. CDR3 bases: TGCGCCAGCAGCTTGGAAGGGGGACCTAGCAATCAGCCCCAGCATTTT. It is translated as CASSLEGGPSNQPQHF.

This clonotype turned up a few times. This chain uses TRBV9 with TRBJ2-5, with no clear D. The ends were cut back, 0 bases at V and 0 bases at J, with 6 bases in the middle. Germline loops: CDR1 SGDLS, CDR2 YYNGEE. This CDR3 spans 14 amino acids. The DNA for the CDR3 is TGTGCCAGCAGCGTAGGTCGGTACCAAGAGACCCAGTACTTC. Its protein product is CASSVGRYQETQYF.

This clonotype has only a few counts. The rearrangement uses TRBV19 and TRBJ1-2; maybe TRBD1 (6 bases). V lost 4 bases and J lost 3, with 12 bases in between. The germline V gene encodes CDR1 LNHDA and CDR2 SQIVND (reference sequence). The CDR3 extends over 14 amino acids. CDR3 sequence: CASSTDRNHYGYTF. As DNA, the CDR3 is TGTGCCAGTAGTACAGACAGGAACCACTATGGCTACACCTTC. Drawing the rest from reference TRBV19 and TRBJ1-2, the complete variable domain is DGGITQSPKYLFRKEGQNVTLSCEQNLNHDAMYWYRQDPGQGLRLIYYSQIVNDFQKGDIAEGYSVSREKKESFPLTVTSAQKNPTAFYLCASSTDRNHYGYTFGSGTRLTVV.

The chain uses TRBV28 and TRBJ1-5; tentatively, D is TRBD1 (6 bases). V was trimmed by 7 bases and J by 0 bases, leaving 10 bases between them. This CDR3 is 14 amino acids long. The V gene's germline CDR1 is MDHEN and CDR2 SYDVKM. The DNA for the CDR3 is TGTGCCAGCATTACAGGGTATAGCAATCAGCCCCAGCATTTT. Translating it yields CASITGYSNQPQHF.

The chain carries TRBV29-1 and TRBJ2-1; 7 bases are shared with TRBD2. The CDR3 consists of 16 residues. Germline values: CDR1 SQVTM, CDR2 ANQGSEA. The V segment lost 0 bases and the J segment 6 bases; nucleotides outside the gene matches: 11. The CDR3 DNA sequence: TGCAGCGTTGAAGACCTAGCGGCTTCAATCAGCAATGAGCAGTTCTTC. It specifies CSVEDLAASISNEQFF.

V is TRBV7-6 and J is TRBJ2-5, with TRBD2 as a possible D gene (5 bases). The CDR3 extends over 15 amino acids. V lost 5 bases, J lost 4 bases, and 17 bases lay in between. Germline loops: CDR1 SGHVS, CDR2 FNYEAQ. The CDR3 protein is CASSPNTPGRETQYF. The CDR3 region has the DNA TGTGCCAGCAGCCCAAACACCCCGGGGAGAGAGACCCAGTACTTC. The full variable domain, its missing parts supplied by reference TRBV7-6 and TRBJ2-5, is GAGVSQSPRYKVTKRGQDVALRCDPISGHVSLYWYRQALGQGPEFLTYFNYEAQQDKSGLPNDRFSAERPEGSISTLTIQRTEQRDSAMYRCASSPNTPGRETQYFGPGTRLLVL.

V gene TRBV7-3 combines with J gene TRBJ2-3, with 9 bases that match TRBD2. Germline CDR1 SGHTA, CDR2 FQGTGA. CDR3 length equals 15 residues. With 4 bases clipped from V and 0 bases from J, the junction kept 2 bases outside the gene matches. CDR3 loop: CASSSLAGSTDTQYF. The CDR3 region has the DNA TGTGCCAGCAGCTCCCTAGCGGGAAGCACAGATACGCAGTATTTT.

CDR3 DNA: TGCAGTGCTAGACCCACCTGGGACAGGGGCGATGGCTACACCTTC. This sequence encodes CSARPTWDRGDGYTF. V and J are TRBV20-1 and TRBJ1-2; 10 bases fit TRBD1. J gave up 6 bases and V 2 bases, and 9 bases lay outside the gene matches. CDR1 and CDR2 from the germline V gene are DFQATT and SNEGSKA (reference sequence). The CDR3 consists of 15 residues.

This clonotype was found a few times. The chain joins TRBV7-2 to TRBJ2-1; TRBD2 matches 13 bases. Germline V gene sequence: CDR1 SGHTA, CDR2 FQGNSA. J gave up 3 bases and V 6 bases, and 11 bases lay outside the gene matches. CDR3 length equals 18 residues. The CDR3 region is CASRPRGTSGTRYNEQFF. The DNA for the CDR3 is TGTGCCAGCAGGCCACGGGGGACTAGCGGGACCCGCTACAATGAGCAGTTCTTC.

This clonotype has just a few counts. The V call is TRBV18, the J call TRBJ1-1, with TRBD1 matching over 7 bases. J gave up 8 bases and V 2 bases, and 11 bases lay outside the gene matches. The germline CDR1 and CDR2 sequences are KGHSH and LQKENI. The CDR3 contains 15 residues. CDR3 region: CASSPTTGTGTEAFF. CDR3 nucleotide sequence: TGTGCCAGCTCACCAACGACAGGGACGGGGACCGAAGCTTTCTTT.

In this sample, this clonotype turned up many times. The chain has TRBV2 and TRBJ1-2; TRBD1 matches 7 bases. This CDR3 contains 14 residues. Looked up from germline, CDR1 is SNHLY and CDR2 is FYNNEI. The V segment lost 0 bases and the J segment 11 bases; nucleotides outside the gene matches: 9. The CDR3 reads CASSEALRQGRYTF. The CDR3 bases are TGTGCCAGCAGTGAAGCGCTTCGACAGGGACGGTACACCTTC.

There are a few counts of this clonotype. This chain connects TRBV4-3 to TRBJ2-1, with D perhaps matching TRBD2 (6 bases). This CDR3 comprises 13 residues. CDR1 LGHNA and CDR2 YSLEER come from the germline V gene. V gave up 0 bases and J gave up 8 bases, with 8 bases separating them. The CDR3 bases are TGCGCCAGCAGCCAAGAGACTAGACATGAGCAGTTCTTC. This sequence encodes CASSQETRHEQFF.

The chain couples TRBV12-3 or TRBV12-4 to TRBJ1-3; D remains unclear. Trimming pared 3 bases from V and 0 bases from J, leaving 6 bases between. The CDR3 is made up of 14 amino acids. The CDR3 reads CASSLGHSGNTIYF. The CDR3 DNA is TGTGCCAGCAGTTTGGGTCACTCTGGAAACACCATATATTTT.

This clonotype was seen only a few times. The V and J genes are TRBV28 and TRBJ2-7; TRBD1 matches at 8 bases. With 4 bases clipped from V and 4 bases from J, the junction kept 3 bases outside the gene matches. Germline values: CDR1 MDHEN, CDR2 SYDVKM. The CDR3 spans 13 residues. This chain's CDR3 is CASSYRDRYEQYF. CDR3 bases: TGTGCCAGCAGTTACCGGGACAGGTACGAGCAGTACTTC.